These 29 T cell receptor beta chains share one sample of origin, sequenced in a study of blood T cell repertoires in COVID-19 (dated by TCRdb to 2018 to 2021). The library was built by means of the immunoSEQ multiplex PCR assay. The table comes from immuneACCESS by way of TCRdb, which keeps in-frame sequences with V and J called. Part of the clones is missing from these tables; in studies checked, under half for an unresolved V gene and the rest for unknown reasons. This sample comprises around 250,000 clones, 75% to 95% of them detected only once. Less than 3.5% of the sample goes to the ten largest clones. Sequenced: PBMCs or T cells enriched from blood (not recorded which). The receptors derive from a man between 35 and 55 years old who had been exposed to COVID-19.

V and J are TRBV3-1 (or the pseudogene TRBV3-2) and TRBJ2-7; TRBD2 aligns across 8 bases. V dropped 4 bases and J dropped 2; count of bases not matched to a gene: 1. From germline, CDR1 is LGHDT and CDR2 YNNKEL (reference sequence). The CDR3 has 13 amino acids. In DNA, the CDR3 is TGTGCCAGCAGCCCGGGGGGGGCCTACGAGCAGTACTTC. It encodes CASSPGGAYEQYF.

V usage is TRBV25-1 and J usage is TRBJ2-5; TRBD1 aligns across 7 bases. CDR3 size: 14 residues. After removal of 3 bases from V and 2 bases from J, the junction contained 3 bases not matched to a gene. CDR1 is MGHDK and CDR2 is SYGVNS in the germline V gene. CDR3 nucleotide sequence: TGTGCCAGCAGTGAGGCAGGGGGACAAGAGACCCAGTACTTC. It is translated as CASSEAGGQETQYF. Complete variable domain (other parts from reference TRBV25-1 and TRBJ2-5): EADIYQTPRYLVIGTGKKITLECSQTMGHDKMYWYQQDPGMELHLIHYSYGVNSTEKGDLSSESTVSRIRTEHFPLTLESARPSHTSQYLCASSEAGGQETQYFGPGTRLLVL.

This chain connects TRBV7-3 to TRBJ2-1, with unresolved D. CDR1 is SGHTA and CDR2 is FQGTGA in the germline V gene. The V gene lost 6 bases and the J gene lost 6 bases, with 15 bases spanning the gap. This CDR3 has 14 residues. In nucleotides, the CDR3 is TGTGCCAGCAGTTTGCAAACGGTTTCCAATGAGCAGTTCTTC. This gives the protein CASSLQTVSNEQFF.

CDR3 in DNA: TGCAGTGCTAGTAGAACTTCCAACTATGGCTACACCTTC. Protein product: CSASRTSNYGYTF. The rearrangement joins TRBV20-1 to TRBJ1-2; no firm D call. Germline V gene sequence: CDR1 DFQATT, CDR2 SNEGSKA (reference sequence). This CDR3 is 13 amino acids long. V gave up 3 bases and J gave up 2 bases, with 10 bases separating them.

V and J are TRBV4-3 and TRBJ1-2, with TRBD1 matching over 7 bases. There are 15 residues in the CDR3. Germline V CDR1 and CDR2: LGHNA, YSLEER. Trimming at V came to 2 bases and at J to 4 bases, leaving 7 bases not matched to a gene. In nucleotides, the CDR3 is TGCGCCAGCAGCCAATCGGGGACAGCCCCCTATGGCTACACCTTC. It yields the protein CASSQSGTAPYGYTF.

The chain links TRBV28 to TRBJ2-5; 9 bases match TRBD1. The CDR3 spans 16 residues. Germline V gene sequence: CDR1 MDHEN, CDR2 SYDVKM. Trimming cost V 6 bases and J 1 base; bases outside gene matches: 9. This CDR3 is CASSPSGTGFQETQYF. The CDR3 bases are TGTGCCAGCAGCCCCTCCGGGACAGGGTTCCAAGAGACCCAGTACTTC.

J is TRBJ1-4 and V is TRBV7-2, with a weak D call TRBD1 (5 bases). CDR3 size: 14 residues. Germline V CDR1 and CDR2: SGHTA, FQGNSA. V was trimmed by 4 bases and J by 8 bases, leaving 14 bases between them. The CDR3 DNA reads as TGTGCCAGCAGCTCTCAGGGTATGCCAGAAAAACTGTTTTTT. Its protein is CASSSQGMPEKLFF.

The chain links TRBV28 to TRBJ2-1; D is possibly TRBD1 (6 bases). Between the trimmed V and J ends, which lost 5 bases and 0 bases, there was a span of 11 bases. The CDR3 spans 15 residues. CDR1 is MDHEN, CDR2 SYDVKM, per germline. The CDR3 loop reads CASSLRDNSYNEQFF. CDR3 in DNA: TGTGCCAGCAGTCTCCGGGACAACTCCTACAATGAGCAGTTCTTC. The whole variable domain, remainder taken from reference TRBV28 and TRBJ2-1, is DVKVTQSSRYLVKRTGEKVFLECVQDMDHENMFWYRQDPGLGLRLIYFSYDVKMKEKGDIPEGYSVSREKKERFSLILESASTNQTSMYLCASSLRDNSYNEQFFGPGTRLTVL.

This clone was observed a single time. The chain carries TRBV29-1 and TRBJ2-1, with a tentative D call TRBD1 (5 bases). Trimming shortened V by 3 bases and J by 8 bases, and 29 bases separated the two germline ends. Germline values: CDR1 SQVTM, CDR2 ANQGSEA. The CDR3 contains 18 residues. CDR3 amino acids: CSVEKLRGTVPINYEQFF. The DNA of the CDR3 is TGCAGCGTTGAGAAGCTAAGGGGAACGGTTCCTATTAATTATGAGCAGTTCTTC.

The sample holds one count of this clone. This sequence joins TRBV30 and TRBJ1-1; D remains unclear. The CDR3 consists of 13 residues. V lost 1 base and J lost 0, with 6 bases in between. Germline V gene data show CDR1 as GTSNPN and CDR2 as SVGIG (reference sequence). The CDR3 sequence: CAWSGAMNTEAFF. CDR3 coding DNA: TGTGCCTGGAGTGGGGCCATGAACACTGAAGCTTTCTTT.

In DNA form, the CDR3 reads TGTGCCACCGGGACTAGCGGGAGTTCGGGGGAGACCCAGTACTTC. This gives the protein CATGTSGSSGETQYF. The chain has TRBV19 and TRBJ2-5; TRBD2 agrees at 14 bases. V was clipped by 10 bases and J by 5 bases; unmatched bases: 9. The CDR3 has 15 residues. Germline loops: CDR1 LNHDA, CDR2 SQIVND (reference sequence).

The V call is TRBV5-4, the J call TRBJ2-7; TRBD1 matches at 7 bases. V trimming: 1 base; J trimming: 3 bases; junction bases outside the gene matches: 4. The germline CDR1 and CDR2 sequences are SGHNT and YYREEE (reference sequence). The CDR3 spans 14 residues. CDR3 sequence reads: CASSLKGARYEQYF. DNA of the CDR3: TGTGCCAGCAGCTTGAAGGGGGCCCGCTACGAGCAGTACTTC.

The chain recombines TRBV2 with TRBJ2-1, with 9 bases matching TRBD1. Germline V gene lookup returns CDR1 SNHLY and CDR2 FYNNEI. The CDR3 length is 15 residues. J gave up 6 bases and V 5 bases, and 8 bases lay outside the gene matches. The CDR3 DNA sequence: TGTGCCAGCAGTTTCCGGGACAGGGTGCGCAATGAGCAGTTCTTC. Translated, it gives CASSFRDRVRNEQFF.

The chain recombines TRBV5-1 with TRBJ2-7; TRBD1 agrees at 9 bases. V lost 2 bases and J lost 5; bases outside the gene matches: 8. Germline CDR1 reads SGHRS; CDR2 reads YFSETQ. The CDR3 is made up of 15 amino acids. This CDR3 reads CASSLSRGQGNEQYF. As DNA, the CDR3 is TGCGCCAGCAGCTTATCAAGGGGACAGGGAAACGAGCAGTACTTC.

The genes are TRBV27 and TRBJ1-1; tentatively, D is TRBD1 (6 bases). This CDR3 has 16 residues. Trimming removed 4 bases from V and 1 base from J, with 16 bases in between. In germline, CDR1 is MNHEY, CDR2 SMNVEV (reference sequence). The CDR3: CASSSLWTARNTEAFF. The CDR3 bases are TGTGCCAGCAGTTCCCTATGGACAGCGAGGAACACTGAAGCTTTCTTT.

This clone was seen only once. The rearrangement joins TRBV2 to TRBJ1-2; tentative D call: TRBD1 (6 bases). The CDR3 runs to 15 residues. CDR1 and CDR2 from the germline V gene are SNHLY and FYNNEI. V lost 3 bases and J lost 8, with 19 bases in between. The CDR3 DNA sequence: TGTGCCAGCAGTGACTCTCGGGGGGCGTTTGGCGGCTACACCTTC. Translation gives CASSDSRGAFGGYTF.

DNA of the CDR3: TGTGCCATCAGGGAGGCTTACAATGAGCAGTTCTTC. Translating gives CAIREAYNEQFF. The rearrangement links TRBV2 to TRBJ2-1, with D possibly matching TRBD2 (6 bases). With 10 bases removed from V and 4 bases from J, the gap between germline ends came to 11 bases. This CDR3 is built from 12 residues. From germline, CDR1 is SNHLY and CDR2 FYNNEI.

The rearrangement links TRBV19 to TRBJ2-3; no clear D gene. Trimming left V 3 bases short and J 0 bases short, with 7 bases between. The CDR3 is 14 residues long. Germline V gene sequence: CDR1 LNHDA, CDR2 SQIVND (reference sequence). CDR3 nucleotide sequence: TGTGCCAGTAGTATGGAAGCGAGCACAGATACGCAGTATTTT. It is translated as CASSMEASTDTQYF.

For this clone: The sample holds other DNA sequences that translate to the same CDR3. Written as DNA, the CDR3 is TGCGCCAGCAGTATTGGCCTAGCGCACAATGAGCAGTTCTTC. It is translated as CASSIGLAHNEQFF. The gene calls are TRBV5-1 and TRBJ2-1; possible D gene TRBD2, 6 bases. This CDR3 has 14 amino acids. CDR1 is SGHRS and CDR2 is YFSETQ in the germline V gene. Trimming shortened V by 5 bases and J by 5 bases, and 14 bases separated the two germline ends.

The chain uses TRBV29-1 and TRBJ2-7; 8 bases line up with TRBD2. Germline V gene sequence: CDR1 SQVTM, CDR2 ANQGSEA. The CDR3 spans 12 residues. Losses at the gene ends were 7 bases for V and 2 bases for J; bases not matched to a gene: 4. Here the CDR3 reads CSASGPTYEQYF. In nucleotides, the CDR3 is TGCAGCGCTAGCGGGCCTACCTACGAGCAGTACTTC.

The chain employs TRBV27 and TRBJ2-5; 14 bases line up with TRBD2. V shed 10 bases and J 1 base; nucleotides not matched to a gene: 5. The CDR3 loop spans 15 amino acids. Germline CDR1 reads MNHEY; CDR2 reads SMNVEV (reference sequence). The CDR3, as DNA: TGTGCCACCAAGGGACTAGCGGGAGTCCAAGAGACCCAGTACTTC. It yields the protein CATKGLAGVQETQYF.

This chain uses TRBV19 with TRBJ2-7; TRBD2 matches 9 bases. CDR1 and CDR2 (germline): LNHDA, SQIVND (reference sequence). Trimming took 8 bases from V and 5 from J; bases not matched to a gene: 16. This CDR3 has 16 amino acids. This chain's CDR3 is CASRRRLAGGPHEQYF. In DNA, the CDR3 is TGTGCCAGTCGCCGGAGGCTGGCGGGAGGGCCCCACGAGCAGTACTTC.

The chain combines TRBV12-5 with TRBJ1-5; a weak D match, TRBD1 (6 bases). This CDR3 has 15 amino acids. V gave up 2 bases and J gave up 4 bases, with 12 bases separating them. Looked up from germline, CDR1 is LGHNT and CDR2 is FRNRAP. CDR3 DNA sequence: TGTGCTAGTGGTTTGTCGGACAGTCGGAATCAGCCCCAGCATTTT. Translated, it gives CASGLSDSRNQPQHF.

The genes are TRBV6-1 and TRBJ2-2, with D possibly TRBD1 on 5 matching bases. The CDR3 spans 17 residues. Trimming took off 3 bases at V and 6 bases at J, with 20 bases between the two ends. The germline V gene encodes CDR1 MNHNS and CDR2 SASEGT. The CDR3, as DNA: TGTGCCAGCAGTGAGGGGCGTCGGAGAGTCTCGTCCGGGGAGCTGTTTTTT. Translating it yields CASSEGRRRVSSGELFF.

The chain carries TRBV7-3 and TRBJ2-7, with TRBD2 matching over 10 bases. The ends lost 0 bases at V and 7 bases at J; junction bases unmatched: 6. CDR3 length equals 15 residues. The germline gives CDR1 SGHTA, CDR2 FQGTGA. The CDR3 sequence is CASSLTLAGAGEQYF. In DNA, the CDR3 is TGTGCCAGCAGCTTAACGCTAGCGGGAGCGGGAGAGCAGTACTTC.

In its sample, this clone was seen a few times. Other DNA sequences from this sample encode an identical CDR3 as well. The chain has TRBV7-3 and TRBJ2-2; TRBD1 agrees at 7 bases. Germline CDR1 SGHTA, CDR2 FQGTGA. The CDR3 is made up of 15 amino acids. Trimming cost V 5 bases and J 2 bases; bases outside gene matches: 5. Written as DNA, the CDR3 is TGTGCCAGCAGCCCGGGACAGTCCAACACCGGGGAGCTGTTTTTT. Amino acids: CASSPGQSNTGELFF.

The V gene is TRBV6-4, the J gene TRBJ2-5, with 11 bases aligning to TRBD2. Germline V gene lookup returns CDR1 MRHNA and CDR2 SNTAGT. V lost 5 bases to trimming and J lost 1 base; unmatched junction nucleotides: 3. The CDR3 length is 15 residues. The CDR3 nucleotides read TGTGCCAGCAGTAAACTAGCGGGAGCCCAAGAGACCCAGTACTTC. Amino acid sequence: CASSKLAGAQETQYF.

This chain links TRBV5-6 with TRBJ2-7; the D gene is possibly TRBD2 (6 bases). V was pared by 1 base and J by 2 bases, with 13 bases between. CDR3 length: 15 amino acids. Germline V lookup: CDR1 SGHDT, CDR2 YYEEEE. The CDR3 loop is CASSLLGGLTYEQYF. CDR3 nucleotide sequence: TGTGCCAGCAGCTTGTTGGGGGGACTCACCTACGAGCAGTACTTC.

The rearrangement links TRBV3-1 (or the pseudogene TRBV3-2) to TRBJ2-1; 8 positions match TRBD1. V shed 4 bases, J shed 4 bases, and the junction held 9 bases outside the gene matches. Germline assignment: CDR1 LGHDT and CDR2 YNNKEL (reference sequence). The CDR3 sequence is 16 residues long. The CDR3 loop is CASSPTGTGIYNEQFF. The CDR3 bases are TGTGCCAGCAGCCCAACCGGGACAGGAATTTACAATGAGCAGTTCTTC.